These 30 T cell receptor beta chains came from one sample sequenced in a study of CD8+CD57+ T cells in acquired aplastic anemia. Genomic DNA acted as the template from which TCR beta VDJ combination and CDR3 sequence profiling were carried out. A single record per CDR3 protein comes from TCRdb applying MiXCR to the reads. The table includes 200,000 to 250,000 distinct CDR3 sequences, roughly 35% detected once. The sample comprised sorted CD4+, CD8+, or CD8+CD57+ T cells (not recorded which) from PBMCs. The receptors here all came from a human donor in good health, serving as a control.

The chain is built from TRBV6-2 or TRBV6-3 and TRBJ1-1, with D possibly TRBD1 on 5 matching bases. The CDR3 loop spans 16 amino acids. CDR1 is MNHEY and CDR2 is SVGEGT in the germline V gene. V was clipped by 6 bases and J by 0 bases, with 17 bases between them. Here the CDR3 DNA reads TGTGCCAGCAGAACAATGCAGGGAGGCATGAACACTGAAGCTTTCTTT. It translates to CASRTMQGGMNTEAFF.

On this clonotype: Given a much more abundant clone one base away, this may be a read error. This chain connects TRBV2 to TRBJ2-5; 8 nucleotides match TRBD2. Germline V CDR1 and CDR2: SNHLY, FYNNEI. This CDR3 is built from 16 residues. J lost 4 bases, V lost 7 bases, and 14 bases had no gene match. Written as DNA, the CDR3 is TGTGCCAGCACTAGGCTAGGAGCGGGAGACGGAGAGACCCAGTACTTC. This codes for CASTRLGAGDGETQYF.

This clonotype has just a few counts. V usage is TRBV2 and J usage is TRBJ2-5; D is undetermined. Germline lookup yields CDR1 SNHLY and CDR2 FYNNEI. With 6 bases removed from V and 4 bases from J, the gap between germline ends came to 27 bases. CDR3 size: 18 residues. The CDR3 DNA reads TGTGCCAGCAGCCCCGTGAAGGCCTATCTAAGCGATGGAGAGACCCAGTACTTC. This sequence encodes CASSPVKAYLSDGETQYF.

This clonotype was observed many times. This chain joins TRBV10-2 and TRBJ2-5; D may be TRBD2 (6 bases). The CDR3 has 14 amino acids. Germline V gives CDR1 WSHSY, CDR2 SAAADI. V lost 0 bases to trimming and J lost 2 bases, with 7 bases between them. Written as DNA, the CDR3 is TGCGCCAGCAGTGAGTCGGGACTTCAAGAGACCCAGTACTTC. Translated: CASSESGLQETQYF.

The genes are TRBV6-4 and TRBJ2-3; D gene ambiguous. Trimming stripped 4 bases from V and 6 bases from J, with 11 bases between. This CDR3 has 13 residues. The germline CDR1 and CDR2 sequences are MRHNA and SNTAGT. CDR3 nucleotide sequence: TGTGCCAGCAGTGTTGACATGGCTGATACGCAGTATTTT. Amino acid sequence: CASSVDMADTQYF.

On this clonotype itself: Just one base apart from a much larger clone, this may be a read error. The chain joins TRBV5-1 to TRBJ2-7; the D gene is possibly TRBD2 (5 bases). Germline V gene lookup returns CDR1 SGHRS and CDR2 YFSETQ. This CDR3 contains 14 residues. CDR3 DNA sequence: TGCGCCAGCAGCTTGGCCGACGGGATCTACGGGCAGTACTTC. Amino acid sequence: CASSLADGIYGQYF.

This clonotype has a count of ten or more. The rearrangement links TRBV15 to TRBJ1-1; D gene unclear. This CDR3 has 13 residues. CDR1 and CDR2 (germline): LNHNV, YYDKDF (reference sequence). The ends were cut back, 8 bases at V and 4 bases at J, with 14 bases in the middle. CDR3 bases: TGTGCCACCCAATCGGCCGGGCGCACTGAAGCTTTCTTT. Amino acids: CATQSAGRTEAFF. Looking up the rest from reference TRBV15 and TRBJ1-1 gives the full variable domain: DAMVIQNPRYQVTQFGKPVTLSCSQTLNHNVMYWYQQKSSQAPKLLFHYYDKDFNNEADTPDNFQSRRPNTSFCFLDIRSPGLGDTAMYLCATQSAGRTEAFFGQGTRLTVV.

This clonotype was seen ten or more times. The genes are TRBV10-3 and TRBJ2-7, with 7 bases matching TRBD1. CDR3 length equals 15 residues. Trimming cost V 6 bases and J 2 bases; bases outside gene matches: 10. Germline loops: CDR1 ENHRY, CDR2 SYGVKD. DNA for the CDR3: TGTGCCATCAGACCGGGACAGCAATCAACCTACGAGCAGTACTTC. It is translated as CAIRPGQQSTYEQYF.

This clonotype was counted many times. The genes are TRBV24-1 and TRBJ2-3, with 9 nucleotides matching TRBD2. This CDR3 contains 16 residues. Germline CDR1 is KGHDR and CDR2 is SFDVKD. Trimming at V came to 5 bases and at J to 0 bases, leaving 5 bases not matched to a gene. CDR3 sequence reads: CATSAASGASTDTQYF. CDR3 DNA sequence: TGTGCCACCAGTGCGGCTAGCGGGGCTAGCACAGATACGCAGTATTTT.

This clonotype was found a few times. The gene calls are TRBV24-1 and TRBJ1-2; no clear D. The ends were cut back, 0 bases at V and 7 bases at J, with 8 bases in the middle. CDR1 KGHDR and CDR2 SFDVKD come from the germline V gene. The CDR3 loop spans 13 amino acids. The CDR3 region has the DNA TGTGCCACCAGTGATTTGCAGGAGGGTGGCTACACCTTC. Encoded protein: CATSDLQEGGYTF.

This clonotype was recorded many times. The chain combines TRBV7-9 with TRBJ2-1; a possible D gene is TRBD2 (5 bases). Germline CDR1 reads SEHNR; CDR2 reads FQNEAQ (reference sequence). CDR3 length: 16 residues. Trimming took 4 bases from V and 4 from J, leaving 17 bases between them. CDR3 sequence reads: CASSSDAGSSYNEQFF. The CDR3 nucleotides read TGTGCCAGCAGCTCCGACGCGGGTTCTTCTTACAATGAGCAGTTCTTC.

This chain connects TRBV5-1 to TRBJ2-1; the match to TRBD1 covers 7 bases. The CDR3 has 13 amino acids. After removal of 4 bases from V and 10 bases from J, the junction contained 8 bases not matched to a gene. The germline gives CDR1 SGHRS, CDR2 YFSETQ. CDR3 nucleotide sequence: TGCGCCAGCAGCGGACAGGAGAACTACGAGCAGTTCTTC. Protein sequence: CASSGQENYEQFF.

A remark on this clonotype: This clone may be a read error of a much larger clone one base away. The CDR3 region has the DNA TGTGCCAGCAGTGAGCCGGGACAGTGCTACGAGCAGTACTTC. Translated: CASSEPGQCYEQYF. The chain is built from TRBV6-1 and TRBJ2-7; TRBD1 matches at 7 bases. Germline values: CDR1 MNHNS, CDR2 SASEGT. The CDR3 has 14 residues. V was pared by 3 bases and J by 3 bases, with 5 bases of the junction left unmatched.

There are many counts of this clonotype. V and J are TRBV11-3 and TRBJ1-1, with D uncertain. The CDR3 consists of 13 residues. The germline V and J ends were trimmed by 6 bases and 6 bases, with 14 bases remaining between them. Germline V gives CDR1 SGHNT, CDR2 YENEEA. The CDR3 bases are TGTGCCAGCAGTCCTGACCGAGGCGCTGAAGCTTTCTTT. Amino acid sequence: CASSPDRGAEAFF.

This clonotype has just a few counts. This chain uses TRBV7-8 with TRBJ2-2; no reliable D call. Germline V lookup: CDR1 SGHVS, CDR2 FQNEAQ. V was cut by 5 bases and J by 0 bases, with 10 bases left in between. This CDR3 has 15 amino acids. The CDR3 DNA is TGTGCCAGCAGCGGGGATCTTGCGAACACCGGGGAGCTGTTTTTT. It is translated as CASSGDLANTGELFF.

V gene TRBV9 combines with J gene TRBJ1-1; D is unresolved. Germline CDR1 SGDLS, CDR2 YYNGEE. V was clipped by 0 bases and J by 2 bases, with 11 bases between them. The CDR3 runs to 15 residues. The CDR3 loop is CASSVDTSGNTEAFF. CDR3 in DNA: TGTGCCAGCAGCGTAGACACCTCTGGAAACACTGAAGCTTTCTTT.

About this clonotype itself: A much larger clone is a single base away; this may be a read error. The J gene is TRBJ1-6, the V gene TRBV5-8, with a tentative D call TRBD1 (5 bases). The CDR3 length is 14 residues. CDR1 is SGHTS, CDR2 YDEGEE, per germline. CDR3 loop: CASSLGTGVSPPHF. Written as DNA, the CDR3 is TGTGCCAGCAGCTTGGGGACGGGGGTTTCACCCCCCCACTTT.

This chain uses TRBV5-6 with TRBJ2-2; D may be TRBD1 (5 bases). Germline V CDR1 and CDR2: SGHDT, YYEEEE. V lost 5 bases and J lost 4, with 21 bases in between. The CDR3 has 17 amino acids. Here the CDR3 reads CASRDTIAGQGTGELFF. In nucleotides, the CDR3 is TGTGCCAGCAGGGATACTATAGCAGGGCAAGGCACCGGGGAGCTGTTTTTT.

DNA for the CDR3: TGCGCCAGCACCTTCGGGACAGATTTTGGCGGGGAGCTGTTTTTT. Translated, it gives CASTFGTDFGGELFF. The chain carries TRBV5-1 and TRBJ2-2, with TRBD1 identical over 7 bases. The CDR3 spans 15 residues. Unmatched junction bases numbered 12, after V lost 6 bases and J lost 7 bases. Germline CDR1 SGHRS, CDR2 YFSETQ.

This clonotype was seen ten or more times. The chain combines TRBV11-2 with TRBJ2-3; 7 positions agree with TRBD2. CDR1 SGHAT and CDR2 FQNNGV come from the germline V gene. With 5 bases clipped from V and 3 bases from J, the junction kept 17 bases outside the gene matches. CDR3 length: 18 amino acids. The CDR3 DNA reads TGTGCCAGCAGCCGCTCCCCTCCGGGCACTAGCGTAACAGATACGCAGTATTTT. Protein: CASSRSPPGTSVTDTQYF.

This clonotype was found many times. In nucleotides, the CDR3 is TGTGCCAGCAGTCCCAAGAGGGGGTCCTATAATTCACCCCTCCACTTT. Translated, it gives CASSPKRGSYNSPLHF. The chain couples TRBV6-1 to TRBJ1-6, with TRBD1 as a possible D gene (6 bases). V was pared by 5 bases and J by 1 base, with 12 bases between. The CDR3 is 16 residues long. CDR1 and CDR2 (germline): MNHNS, SASEGT.

V is TRBV5-1 and J is TRBJ1-3, with TRBD1 matching 7 bases. CDR1 and CDR2 from the germline V gene are SGHRS and YFSETQ. This CDR3 comprises 16 residues. J was trimmed by 0 bases and V by 2 bases; bases with no gene match: 5. The CDR3 nucleotides read TGCGCCAGCAGCTTTATAGGGGGCGACTCTGGAAACACCATATATTTT. It translates to CASSFIGGDSGNTIYF.

The rearrangement links TRBV19 to TRBJ2-3; TRBD2 is a possible D gene (5 bases). Deletions cut 1 base from V and 2 bases from J, with 13 bases between. This CDR3 has 16 residues. The V gene's germline CDR1 is LNHDA and CDR2 SQIVND (reference sequence). The CDR3 DNA follows: TGTGCCAGTAGTATAGGGAGGTCGGCATACACAGATACGCAGTATTTT. Protein product: CASSIGRSAYTDTQYF.

This clonotype was observed at least ten times. The rearrangement links TRBV15 to TRBJ2-3; TRBD2 agrees at 7 bases. This CDR3 is 17 amino acids long. Trimming took 4 bases from V and 0 from J; bases not matched to a gene: 10. Per the germline V gene, CDR1 is LNHNV and CDR2 is YYDKDF (reference sequence). CDR3 region: CATSNQLWRGSTDTQYF. The CDR3 DNA is TGTGCCACCAGCAACCAACTATGGCGGGGGAGCACAGATACGCAGTATTTT.

This clonotype has at least ten counts. The chain recombines TRBV7-9 with TRBJ2-7, with no clear D. CDR3 size: 12 residues. Germline V gene data show CDR1 as SEHNR and CDR2 as FQNEAQ (reference sequence). V lost 2 bases, J lost 3 bases, and 5 bases lay in between. CDR3 coding DNA: TGTGCCAGCAGCTTACCGGACTACGAGCAGTACTTC. It specifies CASSLPDYEQYF.

In its sample, this clonotype ranks as medium-sized (0.01 to 0.1%). The chain recombines TRBV15 with TRBJ1-2; tentative D call: TRBD1 (5 bases). CDR1 LNHNV and CDR2 YYDKDF come from the germline V gene (reference sequence). The CDR3 is 13 amino acids. With 0 bases removed from V and 5 bases from J, the gap between germline ends came to 7 bases. CDR3 sequence: CATSRDGTYGYTF. CDR3 in DNA: TGTGCCACCAGCAGAGATGGGACTTATGGCTACACCTTC.

This clonotype was recorded many times. This rearrangement joins TRBV20-1 to TRBJ2-1; 9 positions match TRBD2. CDR1 is DFQATT, CDR2 SNEGSKA, per germline (reference sequence). The CDR3 consists of 16 residues. V shed 1 base and J 9 bases; nucleotides not matched to a gene: 13. The CDR3 nucleotides read TGCAGTGCTAGAGGGGTCCTAGCGGGACGCGTTTCTGAGCAGTTCTTC. Amino acid sequence: CSARGVLAGRVSEQFF.

The rearrangement joins TRBV2 to TRBJ2-3; 10 bases fit TRBD1. Per germline, CDR1 SNHLY and CDR2 FYNNEI. The CDR3 is made up of 16 amino acids. J lost 1 base, V lost 1 base, and 2 bases had no gene match. DNA of the CDR3: TGTGCCAGCAGTGAAGTGACAGGGGGCCGCACAGATACGCAGTATTTT. Protein: CASSEVTGGRTDTQYF.

This clonotype was observed many times. The CDR3 DNA is TGTGCCAGCAGAGCCGGACTAGCGGAGTACAATGAGCAGTTCTTC. Protein: CASRAGLAEYNEQFF. V usage is TRBV7-2 and J usage is TRBJ2-1; 10 bases align to TRBD2. Germline lookup yields CDR1 SGHTA and CDR2 FQGNSA. The CDR3 length is 15 residues. V gave up 6 bases and J gave up 4 bases; unmatched junction bases: 6.

This clonotype appeared many times. The chain joins TRBV10-3 to TRBJ1-6; D ambiguous. The V gene's germline CDR1 is ENHRY and CDR2 SYGVKD. The germline V and J ends were trimmed by 10 bases and 7 bases, with 11 bases remaining between them. This CDR3 spans 12 amino acids. CDR3 nucleotide sequence: TGTGCCAGCGTAGACTGGAATTCACCCCTCCACTTT. Residues: CASVDWNSPLHF.